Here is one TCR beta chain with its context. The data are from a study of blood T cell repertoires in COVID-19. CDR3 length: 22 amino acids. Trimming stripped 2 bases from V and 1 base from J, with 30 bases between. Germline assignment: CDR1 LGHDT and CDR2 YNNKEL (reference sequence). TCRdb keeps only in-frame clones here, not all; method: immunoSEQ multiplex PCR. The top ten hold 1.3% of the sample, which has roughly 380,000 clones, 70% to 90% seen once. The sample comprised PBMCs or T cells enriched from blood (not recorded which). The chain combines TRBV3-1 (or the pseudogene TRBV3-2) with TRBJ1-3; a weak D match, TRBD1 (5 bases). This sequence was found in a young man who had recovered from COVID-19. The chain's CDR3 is CASSQPLHLRVPVAQSGNTIYF. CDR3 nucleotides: TGTGCCAGCAGCCAACCGCTACACCTCAGGGTACCCGTTGCCCAGTCTGGAAACACCATATATTTT.